The 23 T cell receptor beta chains below come from one sample, sequenced in a study of tumor and adjacent non-tumor tissue in lung cancer. RNA was extracted from bulk tissue without any cell sorting. A modified ARM-PCR protocol with three rounds of nested PCR amplified TCRbeta. One entry per CDR3 protein, called by TCRdb with MiXCR from the multiplex PCR reads. The sample gives tens of thousands of distinct CDR3 sequences, 75% to 90% of which show up once; 10% to 15% is in the top ten. Sequenced material: lung tumor tissue. The receptors were sampled from a woman aged 45-65 years with non-small cell lung cancer.

A note on this clonotype: The conserved closing phenylalanine or tryptophan is absent in this CDR3, likely reflecting a read error. The gene calls are TRBV6-2 or TRBV6-3 and TRBJ2-1, with D possibly being TRBD2 (6 bases). V shed 6 bases and J shed 6 bases, with 18 bases lying between them. The CDR3 is 15 residues long. The germline CDR1 and CDR2 sequences are MNHEY and SVGEGT. CDR3 residues: CASRRPGLPFNEQFL. In DNA, the CDR3 is TGTGCCAGCAGACGTCCGGGACTCCCATTCAATGAGCAGTTCTTA.

As concerns this clonotype: The final CDR3 position lacks the conserved phenylalanine or tryptophan, pointing to a likely read error. The chain employs TRBV6-2 or TRBV6-3 and TRBJ2-3; perhaps TRBD1 as D (5 bases). The V end was cut by 9 bases, the J end by 3 bases, with 7 bases between. The CDR3 spans 11 residues. Germline CDR1 MNHEY, CDR2 SVGEGT. CDR3 sequence: CASQGTDTQYL. The CDR3 nucleotides read TGTGCCAGTCAGGGTACAGATACGCAGTATTTG.

This clonotype appeared once. The chain links TRBV10-3 to TRBJ2-7; D is perhaps TRBD1 or TRBD2 (5 bases each). The CDR3 totals 15 residues. The ends were cut back, 10 bases at V and 2 bases at J, with 21 bases in the middle. The germline CDR1 and CDR2 sequences are ENHRY and SYGVKD. The CDR3 DNA sequence: TGTGCCACGCAGGAAATAGGGACGAACACCTACGAGCAGTACTTC. Amino acid sequence: CATQEIGTNTYEQYF.

Notes on this clonotype: A much larger clone sits a single nucleotide away, making a read error possible. CDR3 coding DNA: TGTGCCAGCAGCTTAATCATAGCGGGGATTGATGAGCAGTTCTTC. Its translation: CASSLIIAGIDEQFF. The V gene is TRBV11-2, the J gene TRBJ2-1, with 8 bases aligning to TRBD2. The V segment lost 2 bases and the J segment 8 bases; nucleotides outside the gene matches: 8. Germline V gives CDR1 SGHAT, CDR2 FQNNGV. CDR3 length: 15 amino acids.

As for this clonotype: Its ends do not fully match the called genes, so a read error is possible. This chain joins TRBV28 and TRBJ1-1, with D perhaps TRBD1 (5 bases). Germline V gives CDR1 MDHEN, CDR2 SYDVKM. The CDR3 loop spans 13 amino acids. The CDR3 spells CTSSREGNSEAFF. Written as DNA, the CDR3 is TGTACCAGCAGTCGGGAGGGGAACTCTGAAGCTTTCTTT.

This clonotype came up a few times. One end of the junction is discordant with germline, which a read error may explain. The chain joins TRBV20-1 to TRBJ2-5; D might be TRBD2 (5 bases). CDR3 length: 14 residues. Germline V lookup: CDR1 DFQATT, CDR2 SNEGSKA (reference sequence). CDR3 loop: CSAPGGSLRETHYF. DNA of the CDR3: TGTAGTGCTCCAGGAGGAAGTTTAAGAGAGACCCACTACTTC.

Worth noting for this clonotype: It may be a read error: a sequence one base away is much more abundant. This chain joins TRBV5-1 and TRBJ2-7, with D possibly being TRBD2 (5 bases). V lost 4 bases to trimming and J lost 5 bases, with 19 bases between them. This CDR3 comprises 15 residues. Germline CDR1 reads SGHRS; CDR2 reads YFSETQ. The CDR3 DNA reads TGCGCCAGCAGCCCAGGAGGTTTGGGGTTTAACGAGCAGTACTTC. It translates to CASSPGGLGFNEQYF.

The gene calls are TRBV20-1 and TRBJ2-3; D might be TRBD1 (5 bases). The J call may be wrong; the DNA end is better matched by TRBJ1-5. Germline V gives CDR1 DFQATT, CDR2 SNEGSKA (reference sequence). The CDR3 loop spans 15 amino acids. CDR3 sequence reads: CSARDPGQVTDTQHF. The CDR3 nucleotides read TGCAGTGCTAGAGACCCAGGACAAGTCACAGATACGCAGCATTTT.

With respect to this clonotype: The CDR3 does not close with the conserved phenylalanine or tryptophan, likely indicating a read error. This chain uses TRBV4-2 with TRBJ2-7, with 9 bases lining up with TRBD1. Looked up from germline, CDR1 is LGHNA and CDR2 is YNFKEQ. This CDR3 comprises 15 residues. The CDR3 sequence is CAGSHEQGAGYEQYS. In DNA form, the CDR3 reads TGTGCCGGCAGCCATGAACAGGGGGCTGGTTACGAGCAGTACTCC.

The V gene is TRBV28, the J gene TRBJ2-3; 8 nucleotides match TRBD2. The CDR3 is made up of 18 amino acids. From germline, CDR1 is MDHEN and CDR2 SYDVKM. V shed 6 bases, J shed 5 bases, and the junction held 19 bases outside the gene matches. As DNA, the CDR3 is TGTGCCAGCAGACCCGGGACTAGTGGGAGGGCCCTCGAAGATACGCAGTATTTT. Its protein product is CASRPGTSGRALEDTQYF.

With respect to this clonotype: One end of the junction fails to match germline, which may point to a read error. The J gene is TRBJ1-2, the V gene TRBV20-1, with D hard to call. The CDR3 is 12 residues long. Germline CDR1 DFQATT, CDR2 SNEGSKA (reference sequence). The CDR3 DNA follows: TGCGGTGCTAGTTACGATGACTATGGCTACACCTTC. This translates into CGASYDDYGYTF.

In regard to this clonotype: A junction end diverges from the germline sequence, so it may reflect a read error. This chain uses TRBV11-2 with TRBJ2-7; TRBD1 is a possible D gene (6 bases). The length of the CDR3 is 14 residues. Germline values: CDR1 SGHAT, CDR2 FQNNGV. CDR3 in amino acids: CASSLEAGGYEEYF. In nucleotides, the CDR3 is TGTGCCAGCAGCTTAGAGGCTGGGGGCTACGAGGAGTACTTC.

The V gene is TRBV29-1, the J gene TRBJ2-1; D remains ambiguous. CDR1 and CDR2 from the germline V gene are SQVTM and ANQGSEA. Deletions cut 1 base from V and 7 bases from J, with 17 bases between. There are 15 residues in the CDR3. The CDR3 DNA follows: TGCAGCGTTGAAGTTGCCGGGCGGACCAAGAATGAGCAGTTCTTC. Translated, it gives CSVEVAGRTKNEQFF.

V gene TRBV29-1 combines with J gene TRBJ1-2; 9 nucleotides agree with TRBD1. The V gene's germline CDR1 is SQVTM and CDR2 ANQGSEA. This CDR3 comprises 14 residues. The V and J ends lost 4 bases and 7 bases, in that order; junction bases with no gene match: 10. The CDR3 loop reads CSVGRQGGLRGYTF. As DNA, the CDR3 is TGCAGCGTTGGAAGACAGGGGGGACTGCGTGGCTACACCTTC.

Comment on this clonotype: In this CDR3 the conserved last residue, phenylalanine or tryptophan, is missing, so a read error is likely. The chain couples TRBV11-2 to TRBJ1-3, with D tentatively TRBD1 (5 bases). CDR1 and CDR2 (germline): SGHAT, FQNNGV. CDR3 size: 14 residues. DNA for the CDR3: TGTGCCAGCAGTTTCTTGGGGGTTGGAAGCACCATATATGTT. Translated: CASSFLGVGSTIYV.

To note about this clonotype: Because the CDR3 is missing its conserved closing phenylalanine or tryptophan, this is likely a read error. No DNA is shown, since the ends of the CDR3 on it are uncertain; the CDR3 is the one TCRdb lists. The V call is TRBV4-1, the J call TRBJ2-1. Both ends counted, the CDR3 spans 12 residues. Germline V gene lookup returns CDR1 MGHRA and CDR2 YSYEKL. The CDR3 loop is CASSQTINEQFV.

The genes are TRBV29-1 and TRBJ1-1; D not certain. This CDR3 spans 11 amino acids. Germline-derived CDR1 and CDR2 are SQVTM and ANQGSEA. CDR3 sequence (DNA): TGCAGTGTCACGATAGGCACTGAAGCTTTCTTT. Protein: CSVTIGTEAFF.

Of note for this clonotype: One end of the junction is discordant with germline, which a read error may explain. V gene TRBV6-2 or TRBV6-3 combines with J gene TRBJ1-1; a weak D match, TRBD1 (6 bases). Germline loops: CDR1 MNHEY, CDR2 SVGEGT. This CDR3 spans 15 amino acids. CDR3 in amino acids: CASSGDRNGYTDAFF. In DNA, the CDR3 is TGTGCCAGCAGTGGTGACAGGAATGGGTACACTGATGCTTTCTTT.

As concerns this clonotype: A clone one base away is much larger, so this may be a read error. The chain joins TRBV5-5 to TRBJ2-1; the match to TRBD1 covers 8 bases. This CDR3 has 15 amino acids. V was pared by 3 bases and J by 4 bases, with 6 bases of the junction left unmatched. Germline-derived CDR1 and CDR2 are SGHKS and YYEKEE (reference sequence). CDR3 amino acids: CASSSIGTGYNEQFF. The CDR3 nucleotides are TGTGCCAGCAGCTCGATAGGGACAGGATACAATGAGCAGTTCTTC.

As to this clonotype: At one end, the junction sequence differs from germline, possibly due to a read error. V and J are TRBV6-6 and TRBJ2-6; 7 bases are a match to TRBD1. CDR3 length equals 15 residues. In germline, CDR1 is MNHNY, CDR2 SVGAGI (reference sequence). CDR3 DNA sequence: TGTGCCAGTAGTCAGACAGGGTTGGGGGCCAACCTCCTGACTTTC. This gives the protein CASSQTGLGANLLTF.

Points on this clonotype: Its ends do not fully match the called genes, so a read error is possible. This chain links TRBV24-1 with TRBJ2-6; 8 bases fit TRBD1. CDR1 is KGHDR, CDR2 SFDVKD, per germline. This CDR3 region has 16 residues. This CDR3 is CASSGSGGVGANVLTF. DNA for the CDR3: TGTGCCAGCAGCGGTTCAGGGGGCGTCGGGGCCAACGTCTTGACTTTC.

This sequence joins TRBV19 and TRBJ2-4, with D possibly matching TRBD1 (6 bases). In germline, CDR1 is LNHDA, CDR2 SQIVND (reference sequence). The V end was cut by 8 bases, the J end by 6 bases, with 17 bases between. The CDR3 is 14 amino acids. CDR3 DNA sequence: TGTGCCAGTGATACAGGGTTGACCACAAACATTCAGTACTTC. Translating gives CASDTGLTTNIQYF.

In the case of this clonotype: One junction end does not reproduce the germline sequence, and a read error may be involved. The V gene is TRBV6-1, the J gene TRBJ2-2; 8 nucleotides align to TRBD1. The CDR3 has 15 amino acids. Germline CDR1 is MNHNS and CDR2 is SASEGT. The CDR3 reads CANSTSGTGLGELIF. The CDR3 DNA sequence: TGTGCCAACAGTACCTCCGGGACAGGACTGGGGGAGCTGATTTTT.